This entry describes one TCR beta chain. Its target antigen remains unknown. It has no much larger one-base neighbor in the sample; base qualities were not kept. The data originate from a study of shared clonotypes between healthy human individuals (dated by TCRdb to 2020 to 2021). Context from the whole study: The cohort included three men and a couple of women between 18 and 49 years of age. Between about 0.85 and 9.5 billion PBMCs per donor were obtained by leukapheresis. The study deeply sequenced blood TCR repertoires of about 5 healthy adults to estimate repertoire size and the extent of clonotype sharing between individuals. For each donor, CD4 naive and CD4 memory were each given three plates, CD8 naive was given two plates, and CD8 memory was given one plate. Different laboratories and diverse techniques were used to prepare libraries and sequence TCR repertoires, to increase sequencing depth and limit assay-specific biases.

What the study reported, not specific to this receptor: Incomplete sequencing was indicated by rarefaction of sorted-subset datasets, despite the large sequencing depth. Naive subsets generally had larger estimated clonotype richness than memory subsets. Compared with non-shared clonotypes, clonotypes shared by all four sorted-subset donors had higher generation probabilities. Sampling was restricted to blood, and TCR repertoires in tissues likely differ from the TCR repertoires found in blood. Across a handful of donors, roughly 5.4% of naive CD4, approximately 3.6% of naive CD8, 2.3% of memory CD4, and approximately 0.4% of memory CD8 clonotypes were shared. Based on pairwise subsampling, the degree of clonotype sharing among donors was expected to be affected by sequencing depth. The small number of donors limited the genetic and exposure-history diversity represented.

The donors were healthy, HIV-negative adults who had no recently reported acute infections or vaccinations. All donors were Caucasian adults living in Nashville, Tennessee, USA. CD4+ T cells were enriched by magnetic negative selection, after which naive cells were positively selected on CD45RA and the negative fraction was taken as the memory subset. Blood was collected by leukapheresis, and PBMCs were isolated by Ficoll-Histopaque density gradient centrifugation and then cryopreserved in liquid nitrogen vapor phase. Analytical flow cytometry was used to check the purity and quantity of every magnetically sorted T cell population. Genomic DNA was isolated from each sorted fraction and quantified by UV absorbance on a Nanodrop 2000c. Via the germline V gene, CDR1 is SGHVS and CDR2 FQNEAQ. From the cysteine through the phenylalanine, the CDR3 covers 13 amino acids. The kept DNA is CDR3 alone, 39 bases in frame from the first base. Trimming removed 5 bases from V and 4 bases from J, leaving 12 bases between the germline ends.

Using the deep immunoSEQ assay, TCR CDR3 regions were amplified from genomic DNA by multiplex PCR. Genomic DNA extracted from each cell subset was distributed evenly over all wells of several immunoSEQ 96-well plates, and each plate served as one replicate. For sorted subsets, 150 to 250 ng of genomic DNA, equivalent to 25,000 to 35,000 T cell genomes, went into each replicate PCR. Purified libraries were measured with a Qubit 3.0 fluorometer, size-checked on a Bioanalyzer 2100, and measured again with the KAPA Library Quantification kit. A separate single-read 150-cycle Illumina NextSeq 550 flow cell was used to sequence each immunoSEQ 96-well plate. As for the authors' bioinformatics: The immunoSEQ output contained only junctional sequences without quality scores, so filtering could not match that applied to full-length reads. To assign V/J genes and CDR3, sequences were annotated against IMGT germline references using PyIR, a Python wrapper for IgBLAST v1.9. Reads were filtered out if the reads had weak V/J assignments (E-value above 1e-6), no CDR3, stop codons, out-of-frame junctions, or ambiguous translated residues. A V3J clonotype was defined by an identical inferred V gene, J gene, and CDR3 amino acid sequence. The percentage overlap between two repertoires was calculated by dividing the number of shared unique clonotypes by the size of the smaller repertoire. Repertoire richness was assessed with RTK rarefaction, the Chao1 estimator, and Recon v2.1 estimates of unobserved clonotypes. Generation probabilities for all TCRbeta clonotypes obtained by the gDNA method from a handful of donors were computed using OLGA. Entries here come from immuneACCESS through TCRdb and include only in-frame sequences with V and J called. Some clones fail to appear in such tables; in the studies checked, an unresolved V gene covers under half of the shortfall, and the cause of the remainder is unknown. The V and J calls and clone size are taken from that table; D and trimming were inferred from the DNA. The sample includes 2 million or so clones, with 85% to 95% observed a single time. The top ten clonotypes cover approximately 0.13% of the sample.

Material: naive CD4+ T cells sorted from blood. The cell subset or site label, as the study defines it: CD45RA+ positively selected. The chain is made from TRBV7-8 and TRBJ2-7; the D gene is not confidently resolved. This receptor was obtained from a man aged 18-30 years in good health. The DNA sequence follows: TGTGCCAGCAGCCCGTGGAGTGTTTACGAGCAGTACTTC. Its coded protein is CASSPWSVYEQYF.